Given below is one TCR beta chain in context. Its antigen is not identified. The sample comes from a study of CD4 T cells in relation to SARS-CoV-2 and coronaviruses. Study-wide points: In 55% to 75% of donors, memory CD4+ clonotypes crossrecognized SARS-CoV-2 and at least one common cold coronavirus spike.

The germline CDR1 and CDR2 sequences are GTSNPN and SVGIG (reference sequence). With V trimmed by 4 bases and J by 5 bases, 5 bases remained unmatched. The length of the CDR3 is 14 residues. Data came from immunoSEQ multiplex PCR; TCRdb stores just in-frame clones and leaves some out. The data hold about 21,000 clones, with almost 75% observed a single time. Before the COVID-19 pandemic, during about 2011-2019, CD4+ T cells were taken from unexposed donors. After around nine days of culture, CD4+ T cells were isolated. The chain links TRBV30 to TRBJ1-4, with 9 bases that match TRBD1. Sequencing was done on a sample of CD4+ T cells from PBMCs, cultured in vitro. The sequence was collected from a human donor in good health. The CDR3: CAWTSGQGNEKLFF. The CDR3 nucleotides read TGTGCCTGGACTTCTGGACAGGGGAATGAAAAACTGTTTTTT.